The clone carrying this TCR beta chain was recorded only once. The antigen remains undetermined. These data originate in a study of type 1 and type 2 diabetes patients. V was pared by 3 bases and J by 4 bases, with 11 bases of the junction left unmatched. The CDR3 has 16 residues. The V gene's germline CDR1 is PRHDT and CDR2 FYEKMQ (reference sequence). Study observations and caveats: Age and gender were not matched between study groups.

Amplification started from genomic DNA. A primer set of 30 forward and 13 reverse primers amplified the CDR3. TCRdb passed the multiplex PCR reads through MiXCR, listing each CDR3 protein once. This table has around 300,000 distinct CDR3 sequences, roughly 50% appearing once. This clonotype originated in a man aged 18-30 years with type 2 diabetes. The chain uses TRBV13 and TRBJ2-5; 7 bases agree with TRBD1. The sequenced material came from peripheral blood mononuclear cells (PBMCs). The CDR3 DNA reads as TGTGCCAGCAGCTTGGTCTCAGAGGGGGCTGGAGAGACCCAGTACTTC. Amino acids: CASSLVSEGAGETQYF.